The rows below give T cell receptor beta chains drawn from one sample of a study of blood T cell repertoires in COVID-19. Produced via immunoSEQ multiplex PCR; TCRdb's table is partial and in-frame only. The sample consists of 130,000 or so clones, approximately 90% of them appearing once. The specimen sequenced was peripheral blood. These receptors were collected from a middle-aged man with acute or convalescent COVID-19. Each CDR3 is given without its conserved first and last residue. The D gene is left open where the match is weak. Size is stated for part of the rows, as once, few or many counts, or as a class when the clone is expanded.

clone_size j_call d_call v_call cdr3_aa
few TRBJ2-7 TRBD1 TRBV6-6 ASITGQGILNEQY
NA TRBJ1-6 NA TRBV9 ASSVTDNSPLH
NA TRBJ1-4 NA TRBV6-6 ASSYEAAEKLF
NA TRBJ1-1 NA TRBV19 ASAGENTEAF
once TRBJ2-5 TRBD1 TRBV7-9 ASRRGGRSQETQY
NA TRBJ1-5 NA TRBV30 AWSSSLSLTVSNQPQH
few TRBJ2-5 TRBD2 TRBV5-1 ASSGTSGRGGETQY
NA TRBJ2-5 TRBD1 TRBV27 ASSPLPARQGGQETQY
NA TRBJ2-5 NA TRBV21-1 ASIRLRGMGETQY
NA TRBJ2-7 TRBD2 TRBV5-5 ASSLAGGGYEQY
NA TRBJ1-2 NA TRBV21-1 ASSSGTAERGYGYT
NA TRBJ1-2 NA TRBV5-6 ASSLNPNRVNHYGYT
NA TRBJ1-2 NA TRBV10-3 AISLEGNRAQSNYGYT
NA TRBJ1-5 NA TRBV7-9 ASSPSGRGGHQPQH
NA TRBJ1-5 NA TRBV6-5 ASSYSLDYSNQPQH
few TRBJ2-1 NA TRBV6-4 ASSDSTQGGHEQF
NA TRBJ2-7 TRBD1 TRBV15 ATSRLGQGETYEQY
NA TRBJ1-1 TRBD1 TRBV19 ASSYGMTGAEGTEAF
NA TRBJ1-3 NA TRBV19 ASSILQRAGNTIY
NA TRBJ2-7 TRBD1 TRBV11-2 ASSYRDRGSSYEQY
NA TRBJ2-7 TRBD2 TRBV6-2/TRBV6-3 ASSYSGLAGRAYEQY
once TRBJ1-4 NA TRBV7-2 ASSPRQRFNEKLF
NA TRBJ1-2 TRBD1 TRBV5-1 ASGGDRDYGYT
NA TRBJ1-1 NA TRBV9 ASSVGGAMNTEAF
NA TRBJ2-3 TRBD2 TRBV19 ASKSGRASDTQY
NA TRBJ1-6 NA TRBV15 ATSRVTGSSINNSPLH